Listed below are T cell receptor beta chains from one sample, sequenced in a study of shared clonotypes between healthy human individuals. Clones were read by immunoSEQ multiplex PCR, and TCRdb kept only the in-frame ones, dropping some. Altogether millions of clones are present, 85% to 95% being singletons, with the ten largest covering about 0.13%. Sequencing was done on a sample of naive CD4+ T cells sorted from blood. The source is a man between 18 and 29 years old in good health. CDR3s include the opening cysteine and the closing phenylalanine or tryptophan. D genes are given only for firm matches. Only some rows state a clone size, as once, few, many or a class for expanded clones.

d_call: TRBD2
j_call: TRBJ2-5
clone_size: NA
v_call: TRBV5-1
cdr3_nt: TGCGCCAGCAGCCCAGGACTAGCGGGGGGCGAGACCCAGTACTTC
cdr3_aa: CASSPGLAGGETQYF

d_call: TRBD2
j_call: TRBJ2-7
clone_size: NA
v_call: TRBV6-1
cdr3_nt: TGTGCCAGCAGCCAGACTAGCGGAACGTCCTACGAGCAGTACTTC
cdr3_aa: CASSQTSGTSYEQYF

d_call: TRBD2
j_call: TRBJ2-1
clone_size: NA
v_call: TRBV10-3
cdr3_nt: TGTGCCATCAGTGCTATTCCATCGAGGGCGGGAGGCACCAATGAGCAGTTCTTC
cdr3_aa: CAISAIPSRAGGTNEQFF

d_call: TRBD1
j_call: TRBJ1-2
clone_size: NA
v_call: TRBV5-1
cdr3_nt: TGCGCCAGCAGCTTGGATGCAGGGGGCAGAGATGGCTACACCTTC
cdr3_aa: CASSLDAGGRDGYTF

d_call: TRBD1
j_call: TRBJ1-5
clone_size: NA
v_call: TRBV15
cdr3_nt: TGTGCCACCAGCAGAGGAACCTGGGACAGGGGGGCCGGCAATCAGCCCCAGCATTTT
cdr3_aa: CATSRGTWDRGAGNQPQHF

d_call: NA
j_call: TRBJ1-1
clone_size: NA
v_call: TRBV7-2
cdr3_nt: TGTGCCAGCAGCCTGGAAAGGGTTGGGGGCACTGAAGCTTTCTTT
cdr3_aa: CASSLERVGGTEAFF

d_call: TRBD1
j_call: TRBJ2-7
clone_size: NA
v_call: TRBV11-2
cdr3_nt: TGTGCCAGCAGCTTTAAGGACAGGGGGCATTTCTACGAGCAGTACTTC
cdr3_aa: CASSFKDRGHFYEQYF

d_call: NA
j_call: TRBJ1-5
clone_size: once
v_call: TRBV19
cdr3_nt: TGTGCCAGTAGTATAGATCACCCAGGGACCCAGCATTTT
cdr3_aa: CASSIDHPGTQHF

d_call: NA
j_call: TRBJ2-7
clone_size: NA
v_call: TRBV11-2
cdr3_nt: TGTGCCAGCAGCTCTTTAGCGCAGACCTACGAGCAGTACTTC
cdr3_aa: CASSSLAQTYEQYF

d_call: TRBD1
j_call: TRBJ2-5
clone_size: once
v_call: TRBV14
cdr3_nt: TGTGCCAGCAGCCACTCAGGGGGTTTTGAGACCCAGTACTTC
cdr3_aa: CASSHSGGFETQYF

d_call: NA
j_call: TRBJ2-7
clone_size: NA
v_call: TRBV6-6
cdr3_nt: TGTGCCAGCAGTTCCCCTGGGACTGGAGGGGGCTACGAGCAGTACTTC
cdr3_aa: CASSSPGTGGGYEQYF

d_call: TRBD1
j_call: TRBJ2-3
clone_size: NA
v_call: TRBV6-5
cdr3_nt: TGTGCCAGCAGTAGACAGGGGACAGATACGCAGTATTTT
cdr3_aa: CASSRQGTDTQYF

d_call: NA
j_call: TRBJ1-4
clone_size: NA
v_call: TRBV6-6
cdr3_nt: TGTGCCAGCAGTAAGCGGGGGGCAACTAATGAAAAACTGTTTTTT
cdr3_aa: CASSKRGATNEKLFF

d_call: NA
j_call: TRBJ1-1
clone_size: NA
v_call: TRBV5-8
cdr3_nt: TGTGCCAGCAGCTTGTGGGGTCGAGGGACTGAAGCTTTCTTT
cdr3_aa: CASSLWGRGTEAFF

d_call: TRBD2
j_call: TRBJ2-7
clone_size: NA
v_call: TRBV11-2
cdr3_nt: TGTGCCAGCAGCTTAGAATGGCGGGAGTACTACGAGCAGTACTTC
cdr3_aa: CASSLEWREYYEQYF

d_call: NA
j_call: TRBJ2-7
clone_size: NA
v_call: TRBV2
cdr3_nt: TGTGCCAGCAATTACTACTACGAGCAGTACTTC
cdr3_aa: CASNYYYEQYF

d_call: NA
j_call: TRBJ2-5
clone_size: NA
v_call: TRBV29-1
cdr3_nt: TGCAGCGTTGACGGAACAGGGAAGCAAGAGACCCAGTACTTC
cdr3_aa: CSVDGTGKQETQYF

d_call: NA
j_call: TRBJ2-5
clone_size: NA
v_call: TRBV5-1
cdr3_nt: TGCGCCAGCAGCCTCGAGCCGGGGAACCAAGAGACCCAGTACTTC
cdr3_aa: CASSLEPGNQETQYF

d_call: NA
j_call: TRBJ1-5
clone_size: NA
v_call: TRBV28
cdr3_nt: TGTGCCAGCAGCCTAGGGGGAAGCAATCAGCCCCAGCATTTT
cdr3_aa: CASSLGGSNQPQHF

d_call: NA
j_call: TRBJ1-1
clone_size: NA
v_call: TRBV19
cdr3_nt: TGTGCCAGTAGTATTGGGCAGGGGCTCCCTCCTGAAGCTTTCTTT
cdr3_aa: CASSIGQGLPPEAFF

d_call: NA
j_call: TRBJ2-7
clone_size: NA
v_call: TRBV28
cdr3_nt: TGTGCCAGCACTCCCGGGACAAAGACCTACGAGCAGTACTTC
cdr3_aa: CASTPGTKTYEQYF

d_call: TRBD2
j_call: TRBJ2-2
clone_size: NA
v_call: TRBV10-3
cdr3_nt: TGTGCCATCAGTGATGTTCTAGCGGGACATACCGGGGAGCTGTTTTTT
cdr3_aa: CAISDVLAGHTGELFF

d_call: TRBD1
j_call: TRBJ1-4
clone_size: NA
v_call: TRBV7-8
cdr3_nt: TGTGCCAGCAGCTTAGCGTACGGACAGGGGAGTGAAAAACTGTTTTTT
cdr3_aa: CASSLAYGQGSEKLFF

d_call: NA
j_call: TRBJ2-5
clone_size: NA
v_call: TRBV5-6
cdr3_nt: TGTGCCAGCAGCCGAGGGAGGCAAGAGACCCAGTACTTC
cdr3_aa: CASSRGRQETQYF

d_call: NA
j_call: TRBJ2-7
clone_size: NA
v_call: TRBV7-2
cdr3_nt: TGTGCCAGCAGCTTAACGGACGCAACCTCCTACGAGCAGTACTTC
cdr3_aa: CASSLTDATSYEQYF

d_call: NA
j_call: TRBJ2-4
clone_size: NA
v_call: TRBV7-9
cdr3_nt: TGTGCCAGCAGCCCTCAGGGGAAATTAATTAAAGACATTCAGTACTTC
cdr3_aa: CASSPQGKLIKDIQYF

d_call: NA
j_call: TRBJ1-6
clone_size: NA
v_call: TRBV27
cdr3_nt: TGTGCCAGCAGTTTATCAGGGGGAATCGGCTCACCCCTCCACTTT
cdr3_aa: CASSLSGGIGSPLHF

d_call: NA
j_call: TRBJ2-7
clone_size: once
v_call: TRBV5-1
cdr3_nt: TGCGCCAGCAGCAAGGAACAGTTCTCCTACGAGCAGTACTTC
cdr3_aa: CASSKEQFSYEQYF

d_call: TRBD1
j_call: TRBJ2-2
clone_size: NA
v_call: TRBV7-9
cdr3_nt: TGTGCCAGCAGTTTACAGGGACAGGCGAACACCGGGGAGCTGTTTTTT
cdr3_aa: CASSLQGQANTGELFF

d_call: NA
j_call: TRBJ2-7
clone_size: NA
v_call: TRBV19
cdr3_nt: TGTGCCAGTAGTATCCCACCCCCCAAATCGACCTACGAGCAGTACTTC
cdr3_aa: CASSIPPPKSTYEQYF

d_call: TRBD1
j_call: TRBJ2-2
clone_size: NA
v_call: TRBV19
cdr3_nt: TGTGCCAGTAGTTTTTTAGGGGGCGCGAACACCGGGGAGCTGTTTTTT
cdr3_aa: CASSFLGGANTGELFF

d_call: NA
j_call: TRBJ2-3
clone_size: NA
v_call: TRBV5-1
cdr3_nt: TGCGCCAGCAGCCCCCAGCCGGTGGGGGAGACGCAGTATTTT
cdr3_aa: CASSPQPVGETQYF

d_call: TRBD1
j_call: TRBJ1-5
clone_size: NA
v_call: TRBV27
cdr3_nt: TGTGCCAGCAGTATCGGGGACAGGGGGAATCAGCCCCAGCATTTT
cdr3_aa: CASSIGDRGNQPQHF

d_call: TRBD2
j_call: TRBJ2-7
clone_size: NA
v_call: TRBV19
cdr3_nt: TGTGCCAGTAATTGCGGGGGAGCAGAGTGCTACGAGCAGTACTTC
cdr3_aa: CASNCGGAECYEQYF

d_call: NA
j_call: TRBJ1-2
clone_size: once
v_call: TRBV25-1
cdr3_nt: TGTGCCAGCAGTGAATCCGGGACATTAGCTAACTATGGCTACACCTTC
cdr3_aa: CASSESGTLANYGYTF

d_call: NA
j_call: TRBJ2-3
clone_size: NA
v_call: TRBV5-1
cdr3_nt: TGCGCCAGCAGCTTACAATATTTAGGACAGCCAAACACAGATACGCAGTATTTT
cdr3_aa: CASSLQYLGQPNTDTQYF

d_call: NA
j_call: TRBJ2-2
clone_size: NA
v_call: TRBV2
cdr3_nt: TGTGCCAGCAGTCCTCGGAGGGTAAACACCGGGGAGCTGTTTTTT
cdr3_aa: CASSPRRVNTGELFF

d_call: NA
j_call: TRBJ1-1
clone_size: NA
v_call: TRBV5-8
cdr3_nt: TGTGCCAGCAGCAGGACAGCCTTGAACACTGAAGCTTTCTTT
cdr3_aa: CASSRTALNTEAFF

d_call: TRBD2
j_call: TRBJ2-2
clone_size: NA
v_call: TRBV11-2
cdr3_nt: TGTGCCAGCAACCTACGGGGTATGGGCGGGAGGTCAGGGGCCGGGGAGCTGTTTTTT
cdr3_aa: CASNLRGMGGRSGAGELFF

d_call: NA
j_call: TRBJ2-3
clone_size: NA
v_call: TRBV10-3
cdr3_nt: TGTGCCATCAGTGCCGCCAAGGGCGAGTTGGATACGCAGTATTTT
cdr3_aa: CAISAAKGELDTQYF

d_call: TRBD2
j_call: TRBJ2-1
clone_size: NA
v_call: TRBV6-6
cdr3_nt: TGTGCCAGCAGTCAGGAGCGGGGGGCCTCCTACAATGAGCAGTTCTTC
cdr3_aa: CASSQERGASYNEQFF

d_call: NA
j_call: TRBJ1-1
clone_size: few
v_call: TRBV5-6
cdr3_nt: TGTGCCAGCAACCGAAAGATGAACACTGAAGCTTTCTTT
cdr3_aa: CASNRKMNTEAFF

d_call: NA
j_call: TRBJ1-5
clone_size: NA
v_call: TRBV30
cdr3_nt: TGTGCCTGGAGTGTACGGCGGGAAGGCAATCAGCCCCAGCATTTT
cdr3_aa: CAWSVRREGNQPQHF

d_call: NA
j_call: TRBJ1-3
clone_size: NA
v_call: TRBV30
cdr3_nt: TGTGCCTGGAGAGGACCGTCGCTCTCCGGAAACACCATATATTTT
cdr3_aa: CAWRGPSLSGNTIYF

d_call: NA
j_call: TRBJ1-1
clone_size: NA
v_call: TRBV11-2
cdr3_nt: TGTGCCAGCAGCTTAGGAGGGTACCAGAAGAACACTGAAGCTTTCTTT
cdr3_aa: CASSLGGYQKNTEAFF

d_call: TRBD1
j_call: TRBJ2-7
clone_size: NA
v_call: TRBV5-1
cdr3_nt: TGCGCCAGCAGCTTGGGGGGACAGGGCTATCAGAGGTACGAGCAGTACTTC
cdr3_aa: CASSLGGQGYQRYEQYF

d_call: NA
j_call: TRBJ1-5
clone_size: NA
v_call: TRBV6-1
cdr3_nt: TGTGCCAGCAGCAATGTCGTGGATCTTCAGCCCCAGCATTTT
cdr3_aa: CASSNVVDLQPQHF

d_call: TRBD1
j_call: TRBJ1-4
clone_size: NA
v_call: TRBV2
cdr3_nt: TGTGCCAGCAGTTCTAACAGGGGGCCTAATGAAAAACTGTTTTTT
cdr3_aa: CASSSNRGPNEKLFF

d_call: TRBD1
j_call: TRBJ1-6
clone_size: NA
v_call: TRBV20-1
cdr3_nt: TGCAGTGCAGGGACAGCCTCACCCCTCCACTTT
cdr3_aa: CSAGTASPLHF

d_call: NA
j_call: TRBJ2-5
clone_size: NA
v_call: TRBV7-6
cdr3_nt: TGTGCCAGCAGCTTAGGGGCATCCGAGGCCCAGTACTTC
cdr3_aa: CASSLGASEAQYF

d_call: NA
j_call: TRBJ2-3
clone_size: NA
v_call: TRBV9
cdr3_nt: TGTGCCAGCAGCGTAGGAGGAACGGACACAGATACGCAGTATTTT
cdr3_aa: CASSVGGTDTDTQYF

d_call: TRBD1
j_call: TRBJ1-2
clone_size: once
v_call: TRBV15
cdr3_nt: TGTGCCACCAGCAGAGGGACAGGGGTCAACTATGGCTACACCTTC
cdr3_aa: CATSRGTGVNYGYTF

d_call: NA
j_call: TRBJ1-5
clone_size: NA
v_call: TRBV6-6
cdr3_nt: TGTGCCAGCAGTCCCTACGGTGGCAATCAGCCCCAGCATTTT
cdr3_aa: CASSPYGGNQPQHF

d_call: NA
j_call: TRBJ2-5
clone_size: NA
v_call: TRBV2
cdr3_nt: TGTGCCAGCAGTGAGGAATTCTCCGGCAGGGGAAATCAAGAGACCCAGTACTTC
cdr3_aa: CASSEEFSGRGNQETQYF

d_call: NA
j_call: TRBJ2-3
clone_size: NA
v_call: TRBV5-1
cdr3_nt: TGCGCCAGCAGCCAGGTAGATACGCAGTATTTT
cdr3_aa: CASSQVDTQYF

d_call: NA
j_call: TRBJ2-3
clone_size: NA
v_call: TRBV10-3
cdr3_nt: TGTGCCATCAGTGAGTTACAGGGAATCGGGGATACGCAGTATTTT
cdr3_aa: CAISELQGIGDTQYF

d_call: NA
j_call: TRBJ2-5
clone_size: NA
v_call: TRBV5-5
cdr3_nt: TGTGCCAGCAGCTGGGCCGGGACCCTAGAGACCCAGTACTTC
cdr3_aa: CASSWAGTLETQYF

d_call: TRBD1
j_call: TRBJ2-2
clone_size: NA
v_call: TRBV5-1
cdr3_nt: TGCGCCAGCAGCTCCCGACAGGGTATAGGCGGGGAGCTGTTTTTT
cdr3_aa: CASSSRQGIGGELFF

d_call: NA
j_call: TRBJ2-2
clone_size: NA
v_call: TRBV5-1
cdr3_nt: TGCGCCAGCAGCTTCAACAGTGAACTCGGGGAGCTGTTTTTT
cdr3_aa: CASSFNSELGELFF

d_call: NA
j_call: TRBJ1-5
clone_size: NA
v_call: TRBV7-9
cdr3_nt: TGTGCCAGCAGCTTAGTTGGGCAGCCCCAGCATTTT
cdr3_aa: CASSLVGQPQHF